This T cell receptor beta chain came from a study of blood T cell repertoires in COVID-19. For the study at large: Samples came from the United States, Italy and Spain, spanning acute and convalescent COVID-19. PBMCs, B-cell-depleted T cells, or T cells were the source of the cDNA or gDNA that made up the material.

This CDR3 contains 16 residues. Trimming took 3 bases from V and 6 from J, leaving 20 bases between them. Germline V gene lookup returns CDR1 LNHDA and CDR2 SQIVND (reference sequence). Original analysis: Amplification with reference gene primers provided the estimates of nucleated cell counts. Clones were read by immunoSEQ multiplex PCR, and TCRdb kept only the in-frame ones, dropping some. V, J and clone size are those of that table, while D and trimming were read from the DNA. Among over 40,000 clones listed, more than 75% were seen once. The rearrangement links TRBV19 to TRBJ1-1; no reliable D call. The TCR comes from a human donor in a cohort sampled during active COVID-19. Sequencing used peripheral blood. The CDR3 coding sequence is TGTGCCAGTAGTATTATCGAGGGAGGTGGAAGGGCTGAAGCTTTCTTT. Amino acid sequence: CASSIIEGGGRAEAFF.